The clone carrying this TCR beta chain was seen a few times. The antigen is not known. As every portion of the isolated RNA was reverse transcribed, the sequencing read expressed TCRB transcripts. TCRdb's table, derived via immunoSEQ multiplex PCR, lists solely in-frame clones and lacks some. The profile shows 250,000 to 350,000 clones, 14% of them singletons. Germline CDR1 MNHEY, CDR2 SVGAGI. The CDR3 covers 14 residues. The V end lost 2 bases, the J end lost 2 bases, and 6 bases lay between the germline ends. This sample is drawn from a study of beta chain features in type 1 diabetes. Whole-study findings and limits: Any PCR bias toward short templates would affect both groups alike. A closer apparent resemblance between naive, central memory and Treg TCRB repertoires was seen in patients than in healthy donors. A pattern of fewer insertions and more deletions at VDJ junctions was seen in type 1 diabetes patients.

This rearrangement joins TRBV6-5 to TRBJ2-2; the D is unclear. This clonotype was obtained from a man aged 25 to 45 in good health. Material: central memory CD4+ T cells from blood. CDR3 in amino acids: CASSYRLNTGELFF. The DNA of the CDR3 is TGTGCCAGCAGTTACAGACTTAACACCGGGGAGCTGTTTTTT.